A single sample gave rise to the 19 T cell receptor beta chains below, sequenced in a study of beta chain features in type 1 diabetes. General study findings and limits: Shorter TCRB CDR3s, moderately but significantly so, were found in Type 1 diabetes patients in all four CD4+ subsets.

These receptors' antigens are unknown. Reverse transcription of all isolated RNA meant that expressed TCRB transcripts were sequenced. The assay was immunoSEQ multiplex PCR, and TCRdb's table has in-frame clones only and misses some. Of 250,000 to 350,000 clones listed, around an eighth are singletons. Sequencing used naive CD4+ T cells from blood. The source is a man aged 25 to 40 with type 1 diabetes.

V is TRBV28 and J is TRBJ2-1; 9 bases line up with TRBD2. The CDR3 totals 15 residues. Germline assignment: CDR1 MDHEN and CDR2 SYDVKM. V shed 5 bases, J shed 0 bases, and the junction held 2 bases outside the gene matches. Written as DNA, the CDR3 is TGTGCCAGCAGTCTTAGCGGGAGCTCCTACAATGAGCAGTTCTTC. Protein sequence: CASSLSGSSYNEQFF.

The rearrangement joins TRBV16 to TRBJ1-1, with D tentatively TRBD1 (5 bases). CDR1 and CDR2 (germline): KGHSY, FQNENV. CDR3 length equals 13 residues. V dropped 4 bases and J dropped 1 base, with 7 bases sitting between them. The DNA of the CDR3 is TGTGCCAGCAGCCGCGACAGGAACACTGAAGCTTTCTTT. Translation gives CASSRDRNTEAFF.

The chain recombines TRBV29-1 with TRBJ1-2; D remains ambiguous. V gave up 6 bases and J gave up 4 bases, with 15 bases separating them. CDR3 length equals 13 residues. Germline values: CDR1 SQVTM, CDR2 ANQGSEA. CDR3 region: CSVEEAFSYGYTF. The CDR3 bases are TGCAGCGTAGAGGAGGCTTTCTCCTATGGCTACACCTTC.

This clone was observed a few times. The gene calls are TRBV30 and TRBJ1-2; 8 bases fit TRBD1. The V segment lost 2 bases and the J segment 8 bases; nucleotides outside the gene matches: 10. Per the germline V gene, CDR1 is GTSNPN and CDR2 is SVGIG (reference sequence). The length of the CDR3 is 14 residues. For the CDR3, the DNA is TGTGCCTGGAGTATCTACGGACAGGGCGGCGGCTACACCTTC. It translates to CAWSIYGQGGGYTF.

This clone occurred a few times. The genes are TRBV5-1 and TRBJ1-5; D unclear. Germline-derived CDR1 and CDR2 are SGHRS and YFSETQ. The germline V and J ends were trimmed by 1 base and 2 bases, with 13 bases remaining between them. The CDR3 contains 16 residues. The CDR3 region has the DNA TGCGCCAGCAGCTTGTGGCCCGGGGATGGCAATCAGCCCCAGCATTTT. This encodes CASSLWPGDGNQPQHF.

The count of this clone is one. In DNA, the CDR3 is TGCGCCAGCAGCTGGAACAGGGGGAACACTGAAGCTTTCTTT. Protein: CASSWNRGNTEAFF. J is TRBJ1-1 and V is TRBV5-1, with 7 bases aligning to TRBD1. The V segment lost 3 bases and the J segment 1 base; nucleotides outside the gene matches: 3. Germline CDR1 reads SGHRS; CDR2 reads YFSETQ. The CDR3 extends over 14 amino acids.

The chain uses TRBV27 and TRBJ1-1, with 8 bases that match TRBD1. This CDR3 has 15 amino acids. CDR1 MNHEY and CDR2 SMNVEV come from the germline V gene (reference sequence). V gave up 5 bases and J gave up 3 bases; unmatched junction bases: 8. The CDR3 spells CASSRTLTGDTEAFF. CDR3 DNA: TGTGCCAGCAGTCGAACCCTGACAGGGGACACTGAAGCTTTCTTT.

There are a few counts of this clone. V gene TRBV6-1 combines with J gene TRBJ1-5; D unclear. Germline V gene data show CDR1 as MNHNS and CDR2 as SASEGT. V lost 2 bases, J lost 7 bases, and 6 bases lay in between. There are 12 residues in the CDR3. CDR3: CASSESGQPQHF. The CDR3 coding sequence is TGTGCCAGCAGTGAATCCGGGCAGCCCCAGCATTTT.

This chain links TRBV19 with TRBJ2-7; TRBD2 is a possible D gene (5 bases). V lost 8 bases, J lost 0 bases, and 20 bases lay in between. This CDR3 is 16 amino acids long. CDR1 is LNHDA, CDR2 SQIVND, per germline (reference sequence). The DNA for the CDR3 is TGTGCCAGTTCCTCGGAAAAAACGGGGAGCTCCTACGAGCAGTACTTC. Encoded protein: CASSSEKTGSSYEQYF.

This clone has a handful of counts. Other DNA variants within this sample encode the same CDR3. The chain uses TRBV7-9 and TRBJ1-2; D might be TRBD1 (6 bases). Germline V CDR1 and CDR2: SEHNR, FQNEAQ (reference sequence). CDR3 length: 12 residues. The V gene lost 3 bases and the J gene lost 4 bases, with 6 bases spanning the gap. The CDR3 spells CASSLDSYGYTF. Here the CDR3 DNA reads TGTGCCAGCAGCTTGGACAGCTATGGCTACACCTTC.

This clone has only a few counts. The chain has TRBV2 and TRBJ2-1, with 12 bases aligning to TRBD2. Losses at the gene ends were 7 bases for V and 10 bases for J; bases not matched to a gene: 8. The CDR3 spans 14 residues. Germline values: CDR1 SNHLY, CDR2 FYNNEI. DNA of the CDR3: TGTGCCAGCAAACTAAGCCTAGCGGGAGGGGAGCAGTTCTTC. Its translation is CASKLSLAGGEQFF.

This clone came up a few times. V is TRBV11-1 and J is TRBJ1-2; the match to TRBD1 covers 8 bases. The junction had 7 bases not matched to a gene; V was cut back by 4 bases and J by 6 bases. The CDR3 runs to 14 residues. Germline V gene sequence: CDR1 SGHAT, CDR2 FQDESV (reference sequence). CDR3 sequence (DNA): TGTGCCAGCAGCTCAAGACAGGGGCAACATGGCTACACCTTC. Its protein is CASSSRQGQHGYTF.

This clone occurred a few times. The CDR3 protein is CASSLEVGSQPQHF. In DNA form, the CDR3 reads TGCGCCAGCAGCTTGGAGGTGGGCTCTCAGCCCCAGCATTTT. The chain combines TRBV5-1 with TRBJ1-5; the D is unclear. Trimming stripped 0 bases from V and 6 bases from J, with 10 bases between. Germline V lookup: CDR1 SGHRS, CDR2 YFSETQ. The CDR3 covers 14 residues.

This clone was observed a few times. V is TRBV6-8 and J is TRBJ2-7; 9 bases match TRBD2. The CDR3 sequence is 15 residues long. V trimming: 6 bases; J trimming: 3 bases; junction bases outside the gene matches: 9. The germline V gene has CDR1 MNHGY and CDR2 SAAAGT. The CDR3 DNA sequence: TGTGCCAGCAGCCGTACGACTAGCGGAGGCTACGAGCAGTACTTC. This encodes CASSRTTSGGYEQYF.

The genes are TRBV28 and TRBJ2-7; no definite D call. The germline V gene has CDR1 MDHEN and CDR2 SYDVKM. The CDR3 runs 11 residues. With 3 bases removed from V and 9 bases from J, the gap between germline ends came to 9 bases. The CDR3 loop is CASSFQLAQYF. For the CDR3, the DNA is TGTGCCAGCAGTTTCCAGTTGGCGCAGTACTTC.

This chain joins TRBV7-2 and TRBJ2-7; D is uncertain. The CDR3 has 13 residues. CDR1 is SGHTA, CDR2 FQGNSA, per germline. Between the trimmed V and J ends, which lost 5 bases and 5 bases, there was a span of 13 bases. This chain's CDR3 is CASSPLQEDEQYF. The DNA of the CDR3 is TGTGCCAGCAGCCCCCTCCAGGAAGACGAGCAGTACTTC.

J is TRBJ2-2 and V is TRBV29-1, with D uncertain. The CDR3 spans 12 residues. Per germline, CDR1 SQVTM and CDR2 ANQGSEA. V lost 4 bases to trimming and J lost 1 base, with 4 bases between them. CDR3 residues: CSVAVNTGELFF. CDR3 DNA: TGCAGCGTTGCGGTGAACACCGGGGAGCTGTTTTTT.

V gene TRBV15 combines with J gene TRBJ1-3; D not certain. Per the germline V gene, CDR1 is LNHNV and CDR2 is YYDKDF (reference sequence). Trimming stripped 0 bases from V and 1 base from J, with 7 bases between. The CDR3 runs to 15 residues. The CDR3 sequence: CATSRDHGSGNTIYF. Here the CDR3 DNA reads TGTGCCACCAGCAGAGATCACGGTTCTGGAAACACCATATATTTT. Full variable domain (rest looked up from reference TRBV15 and TRBJ1-3): DAMVIQNPRYQVTQFGKPVTLSCSQTLNHNVMYWYQQKSSQAPKLLFHYYDKDFNNEADTPDNFQSRRPNTSFCFLDIRSPGLGDTAMYLCATSRDHGSGNTIYFGEGSWLTVV.

The gene calls are TRBV9 and TRBJ2-6; the D is unclear. CDR3 length: 17 amino acids. Germline values: CDR1 SGDLS, CDR2 YYNGEE. Trimming took 0 bases from V and 0 from J, leaving 10 bases between them. The CDR3 loop reads CASSVALESSGANVLTF. CDR3 bases: TGTGCCAGCAGCGTAGCTCTCGAGAGCTCTGGGGCCAACGTCCTGACTTTC.